Given below is one T cell receptor (beta chain) in context. These data come from a study of blood T cell repertoires in COVID-19. For the study at large: COVID-19 samples from acute and convalescent phases originated in the United States, Italy and Spain.

The method was immunoSEQ multiplex PCR; TCRdb's version includes in-frame clones alone and lacks a portion of them. The table lists about 210,000 clones, less than 85% of them singletons, with about 8.3% in the top ten. Per germline, CDR1 KGHSH and CDR2 LQKENI. The V and J ends lost 4 bases and 2 bases, in that order; junction bases with no gene match: 4. The CDR3 has 15 residues. V is TRBV18 and J is TRBJ2-2; 7 positions agree with TRBD2. What was sequenced was peripheral blood. The source of this sequence is an elderly woman with COVID-19, enrolled during active disease. The CDR3 loop is CASSRQRDNTGELFF. CDR3 nucleotide sequence: TGTGCCAGCTCACGCCAGCGGGACAACACCGGGGAGCTGTTTTTT.